Below are 18 T cell receptor beta chains sequenced from a single sample in a study of T-cell reconstitution after alpha-beta-depleted transplantation in children. The authors prepared the TCRbeta library with unique molecular identifiers. One entry per CDR3 protein, called by TCRdb with MiXCR from the PCR reads. The sample has about 480,000 distinct CDR3 sequences; under 15% are singletons. The sample consisted of PBMCs from the stem cell graft donor, taken from the stem cell graft. The receptor source for this set is a human donor who donated a stem cell graft to a child with combined immunodeficiency.

This clonotype was seen repeatedly, ten times or more. The chain employs TRBV12-3 or TRBV12-4 and TRBJ2-2; D call uncertain. The V gene lost 8 bases and the J gene lost 6 bases, with 13 bases spanning the gap. The CDR3 runs to 13 residues. The CDR3 protein is CASLPTPPGELFF. CDR3 nucleotides: TGTGCCAGCCTCCCCACTCCCCCCGGGGAGCTGTTTTTT.

This clonotype showed up many times. This rearrangement joins TRBV12-3 or TRBV12-4 to TRBJ2-5; 10 bases fit TRBD2. J lost 4 bases, V lost 3 bases, and 8 bases had no gene match. This CDR3 has 16 amino acids. The CDR3, as DNA: TGTGCCAGCAGTTTCAGGGCTAGCGGGAGCGGAGAGACCCAGTACTTC. Protein sequence: CASSFRASGSGETQYF.

For this clonotype: Possible read error: a much larger clone is one base away. The J gene is TRBJ2-5, the V gene TRBV10-3, with 9 bases fitting TRBD2. V trimming: 4 bases; J trimming: 2 bases; junction bases outside the gene matches: 8. Germline V gene data show CDR1 as ENHRY and CDR2 as SYGVKD. The CDR3 loop spans 16 amino acids. CDR3 protein: CAISGISGSTQETQYF. CDR3 nucleotides: TGTGCCATCAGTGGGATTAGCGGGAGTACTCAAGAGACCCAGTACTTC.

This clonotype was observed a few times. The chain combines TRBV28 with TRBJ2-7; D possibly uses TRBD1 or TRBD2 (6 bases each). CDR1 and CDR2 from the germline V gene are MDHEN and SYDVKM. Trimming took off 5 bases at V and 6 bases at J, with 20 bases between the two ends. This CDR3 comprises 15 residues. CDR3 region: CASSLQWGAGFEQYF. CDR3 nucleotides: TGTGCCAGCAGTCTCCAATGGGGGGCTGGATTCGAGCAGTACTTC.

This clonotype showed up many times. The chain carries TRBV6-5 and TRBJ1-2; TRBD1 might be the D (5 bases). Germline assignment: CDR1 MNHEY and CDR2 SVGAGI. Trimming took 0 bases from V and 4 from J, leaving 12 bases between them. The CDR3 loop spans 15 amino acids. The CDR3 nucleotides are TGTGCCAGCAGTTACTCGTTAGGGGCTTCCTATGGCTACACCTTC. Protein sequence: CASSYSLGASYGYTF.

This clonotype was counted only a few times. The V call is TRBV12-3 or TRBV12-4, the J call TRBJ2-2; D gene uncertain. V lost 5 bases and J 8 bases, leaving 12 bases between the germline ends. The CDR3 consists of 13 residues. CDR3 sequence: CASSPTVTGELFF. The DNA for the CDR3 is TGTGCCAGCAGTCCTACAGTGACGGGGGAGCTGTTTTTT.

This clonotype turned up a few times. The chain carries TRBV27 and TRBJ2-3; D not resolved. The CDR3 extends over 14 amino acids. Deletions cut 5 bases from V and 0 bases from J, with 9 bases between. Germline CDR1 is MNHEY and CDR2 is SMNVEV (reference sequence). In DNA, the CDR3 is TGTGCCAGCAGTCTCTATTATAGCACAGATACGCAGTATTTT. Protein sequence: CASSLYYSTDTQYF.

This clonotype was observed a handful of times. The rearrangement joins TRBV7-3 to TRBJ2-2; 7 nucleotides align to TRBD1. The CDR3 is 15 residues long. V gave up 2 bases and J gave up 4 bases; unmatched junction bases: 4. CDR1 and CDR2 from the germline V gene are SGHTA and FQGTGA. This CDR3 is CASSLSGQSTGELFF. Written as DNA, the CDR3 is TGTGCCAGCAGCTTATCGGGACAGTCCACCGGGGAGCTGTTTTTT.

The genes are TRBV7-3 and TRBJ2-3, with D perhaps matching TRBD1 (6 bases). Germline lookup yields CDR1 SGHTA and CDR2 FQGTGA. The CDR3 extends over 15 amino acids. Trimming took 5 bases from V and 0 from J, leaving 12 bases between them. CDR3 DNA: TGTGCCAGCAGCCGAGACAGGACTAGCACAGATACGCAGTATTTT. Translating it yields CASSRDRTSTDTQYF.

As for this clonotype: A clone one base away is much larger, so this may be a read error. Likely a read error: the CDR3 ends without its conserved phenylalanine or tryptophan. This chain links TRBV24-1 with TRBJ2-7, with unresolved D. Germline V lookup: CDR1 KGHDR, CDR2 SFDVKD. V gave up 5 bases and J gave up 6 bases, with 10 bases separating them. The CDR3 loop spans 12 amino acids. The CDR3 here is CATSGSRSEQYL. DNA of the CDR3: TGTGCCACCAGTGGGTCAAGGAGCGAGCAGTACTTG.

This clonotype was detected only a few times. The chain couples TRBV24-1 to TRBJ2-3; D is unresolved. V was shortened by 5 bases and J by 2 bases, with 16 bases between the two germline ends. The CDR3 length is 16 residues. Germline V gene lookup returns CDR1 KGHDR and CDR2 SFDVKD. DNA for the CDR3: TGTGCCACCAGTGTGTCAGCCCCTGCCACCACAGATACGCAGTATTTT. Translating it yields CATSVSAPATTDTQYF.

In its sample, this clonotype was seen a few times. The chain links TRBV2 to TRBJ2-5; either TRBD1 or TRBD2 may fit D (6 bases each). Trimming cost V 7 bases and J 2 bases, with 23 bases left between them. This CDR3 comprises 17 residues. Germline V gives CDR1 SNHLY, CDR2 FYNNEI. The CDR3, as DNA: TGTGCCAGCATCCTCGCCCCAACAGGGAGGAGGCAAGAGACCCAGTACTTC. Translating it yields CASILAPTGRRQETQYF.

The table lists this clonotype with a few counts. The CDR3 region has the DNA TGCAGTGCTAGACCCAGGACCCTGAACACTGAAGCTTTCTTT. This translates into CSARPRTLNTEAFF. The chain has TRBV20-1 and TRBJ1-1, with D hard to call. With 2 bases removed from V and 0 bases from J, the gap between germline ends came to 10 bases. The CDR3 consists of 14 residues. Looked up from germline, CDR1 is DFQATT and CDR2 is SNEGSKA (reference sequence).

There are a few counts of this clonotype. J is TRBJ2-7 and V is TRBV6-1; 9 bases line up with TRBD2. This CDR3 is 14 amino acids long. Trimming removed 9 bases from V and 0 bases from J; junction bases left unmatched: 6. Germline assignment: CDR1 MNHNS and CDR2 SASEGT. DNA of the CDR3: TGTGCCAGTTGGCGGGGGGGGTTCTCCTACGAGCAGTACTTC. Residues: CASWRGGFSYEQYF.

This clonotype was picked up a small number of times. This rearrangement joins TRBV30 to TRBJ2-5, with 9 positions matching TRBD1. The CDR3 length is 14 residues. In germline, CDR1 is GTSNPN, CDR2 SVGIG (reference sequence). V lost 4 bases and J lost 7; bases outside the gene matches: 10. CDR3 sequence reads: CAWNRDRDFRTQYF. The CDR3 DNA sequence: TGTGCCTGGAATCGGGACAGGGACTTTCGGACCCAGTACTTC.

This clonotype was detected only a few times. V gene TRBV4-1 combines with J gene TRBJ2-2; 7 bases agree with TRBD2. This CDR3 spans 17 amino acids. Germline trimming cut 1 base from V and 3 bases from J; bases unmatched to any gene: 8. Germline CDR1 reads MGHRA; CDR2 reads YSYEKL. CDR3: CASSQVRGRADTGELFF. CDR3 sequence (DNA): TGCGCCAGCAGCCAAGTTCGTGGGAGGGCCGACACCGGGGAGCTGTTTTTT.

In DNA, the CDR3 is TGTGCCAGCAGTGAACAGGGCTATGAGCAGTTCTTC. Protein product: CASSEQGYEQFF. This chain links TRBV2 with TRBJ2-1, with D possibly being TRBD1 (5 bases). V was clipped by 2 bases and J by 8 bases, with 7 bases between them. Germline assignment: CDR1 SNHLY and CDR2 FYNNEI. The CDR3 sequence is 12 residues long.

This clonotype was observed a handful of times. CDR3 loop: CASSYATSGGAYNEQFF. DNA for the CDR3: TGTGCCAGCAGTTACGCGACTAGCGGGGGTGCCTACAATGAGCAGTTCTTC. This rearrangement joins TRBV6-5 to TRBJ2-1, with 12 bases aligning to TRBD2. The V gene's germline CDR1 is MNHEY and CDR2 SVGAGI. The trim removed 2 bases at V and 2 bases at J, leaving 4 bases unmatched. This CDR3 is built from 17 residues.